Described below is a single TCR beta chain sequence and its context. Its antigen is undetermined. The sample originates from a study of identical twins. Findings and caveats of the study: While abundant cord blood beta clonotypes carried fewer insertions, memory repertoires showed no such pattern. Those out-of-frame alpha sequences shared by twins showed an excess of low generation probability.

MiXCR, applied by TCRdb to the 5' RACE reads, yields one record per CDR3 protein. Among about 500,000 distinct CDR3 sequences, roughly 13% were seen once, and the ten largest hold around 0.98%. The CDR3 length is 15 residues. V was trimmed by 3 bases and J by 1 base, leaving 13 bases between them. The germline gives CDR1 LNHNV, CDR2 YYDKDF (reference sequence). The same sample was also used in a study of yellow fever vaccine responses in identical twins.

The chain carries TRBV15 and TRBJ2-7; no firm D call. Material for sequencing was CD4+ T cells sorted from blood. This TCR came from a woman aged 18-29 years in good health. The CDR3 is CATSSEGGGSYEQYF. The CDR3 DNA reads as TGTGCCACCAGCAGTGAAGGTGGCGGTTCCTACGAGCAGTACTTC.